This is a list of T cell receptor beta chains from one sample in a study of CD8 T cells in ankylosing spondylitis. In TCRdb, the 5' RACE reads were re-called with MiXCR into one record per CDR3 protein. The repertoire holds about 340,000 distinct CDR3 sequences, with about 20% as singletons. Sequences were obtained from blood, either unsorted or a sorted T cell fraction (not recorded which). These receptors originate from a male donor with ankylosing spondylitis or in good health (not recorded which). Both conserved end residues are part of each CDR3. The D gene is left open where the match is weak. Clone size is not always given. Where it is, it says once, few, many or a class for expanded clones.

D: NA; J: TRBJ2-2; size: NA; V: TRBV29-1; CDR3: CSAQISGELFF; DNA: TGCAGCGCTCAAATTTCCGGGGAGCTGTTTTTT
D: TRBD2; J: TRBJ2-1; size: NA; V: TRBV2; CDR3: CASITPQETSDDNEQFF; DNA: TGTGCCAGCATTACCCCCCAGGAGACTAGCGACGACAATGAGCAGTTCTTC
D: NA; J: TRBJ2-2; size: few; V: TRBV6-1; CDR3: CASSPGRNLDTGELFF; DNA: TGTGCCAGCAGCCCAGGACGGAACCTCGACACCGGGGAGCTGTTTTTT
D: NA; J: TRBJ2-3; size: few; V: TRBV4-1; CDR3: CASSPHDGAPSLQDTQYF; DNA: TGCGCCAGCAGCCCTCACGACGGGGCTCCCTCCCTCCAAGATACGCAGTATTTT
D: NA; J: TRBJ2-7; size: few; V: TRBV7-8; CDR3: CASSLWVWEQYF; DNA: TGTGCCAGCAGCTTATGGGTGTGGGAGCAGTACTTC
D: TRBD1; J: TRBJ2-2; size: few; V: TRBV5-6; CDR3: CASSPPGQVNTGELFF; DNA: TGTGCCAGCAGCCCCCCCGGACAGGTGAACACCGGGGAGCTGTTTTTT
D: NA; J: TRBJ2-3; size: NA; V: TRBV20-1; CDR3: CSARNRGTDTQYF; DNA: TGCAGTGCTAGGAACAGGGGCACAGATACGCAGTATTTT
D: NA; J: TRBJ2-7; size: few; V: TRBV5-1; CDR3: CASSLVEAVLTYEQYF; DNA: TGCGCCAGCAGCTTGGTTGAGGCGGTCCTCACCTACGAGCAGTACTTC
D: NA; J: TRBJ2-2; size: NA; V: TRBV12-3/TRBV12-4; CDR3: CASSLVLPNTGELFF; DNA: TGTGCCAGCAGTTTAGTCCTACCGAACACCGGGGAGCTGTTTTTT
D: NA; J: TRBJ2-3; size: few; V: TRBV7-9; CDR3: CASSSPARRDTQYF; DNA: TGTGCCAGCAGCTCCCCGGCCCGTCGTGATACGCAGTATTTT
D: TRBD2; J: TRBJ2-7; size: NA; V: TRBV20-1; CDR3: CSARLAGGLPYEQYF; DNA: TGCAGTGCTAGACTAGCGGGGGGCCTACCCTACGAGCAGTACTTC
D: TRBD1; J: TRBJ2-7; size: few; V: TRBV4-1; CDR3: CASSQEEDRETYEQYF; DNA: TGCGCCAGCAGCCAAGAAGAGGACAGGGAGACCTACGAGCAGTACTTC
D: NA; J: TRBJ2-7; size: few; V: TRBV5-1; CDR3: CASSYWGDYEQYF; DNA: TGCGCCAGCAGCTACTGGGGGGACTACGAGCAGTACTTC
D: NA; J: TRBJ2-7; size: few; V: TRBV5-1; CDR3: CASSLEGTHYEQYF; DNA: TGCGCCAGCAGCTTGGAGGGGACCCACTACGAGCAGTACTTC
D: NA; J: TRBJ2-7; size: few; V: TRBV27; CDR3: CASRHGAGYIYEQYF; DNA: TGTGCCAGCAGGCATGGGGCGGGCTATATCTACGAGCAGTACTTC
D: NA; J: TRBJ2-7; size: few; V: TRBV21-1; CDR3: CASSKEVGQTSYEQYF; DNA: TGTGCCAGCAGCAAAGAGGTTGGACAGACCTCCTACGAGCAGTACTTC
D: TRBD2; J: TRBJ2-3; size: NA; V: TRBV6-1; CDR3: CASSTSSGSTDTQYF; DNA: TGTGCCAGCAGTACATCTAGCGGGAGCACAGATACGCAGTATTTT
D: TRBD1; J: TRBJ2-5; size: once; V: TRBV12-3/TRBV12-4; CDR3: CASSLRDRVLRTQYF; DNA: TGTGCCAGCAGTTTACGGGACAGGGTACTCCGGACCCAGTACTTC
D: TRBD1; J: TRBJ2-7; size: few; V: TRBV9; CDR3: CASSVATGTGAYEQYF; DNA: TGTGCCAGCAGCGTAGCTACCGGGACAGGGGCCTACGAGCAGTACTTC
D: NA; J: TRBJ1-2; size: NA; V: TRBV29-1; CDR3: CSVHGHYGYTF; DNA: TGCAGCGTCCATGGACACTATGGCTACACCTTC
D: TRBD1; J: TRBJ1-1; size: few; V: TRBV12-3/TRBV12-4; CDR3: CASSLAPGQGKNTEAFF; DNA: TGTGCCAGCAGTTTAGCGCCGGGACAGGGAAAGAACACTGAAGCTTTCTTT
D: TRBD1; J: TRBJ2-7; size: few; V: TRBV29-1; CDR3: CSVEVFGTGGYEQYF; DNA: TGCAGCGTTGAAGTCTTCGGGACAGGGGGATACGAGCAGTACTTC
D: TRBD2; J: TRBJ2-7; size: few; V: TRBV12-3/TRBV12-4; CDR3: CASKAGLAGTYEQYF; DNA: TGTGCCAGCAAGGCAGGACTAGCCGGTACCTACGAGCAGTACTTC
D: NA; J: TRBJ2-1; size: NA; V: TRBV12-3/TRBV12-4; CDR3: CASSLNAVGDEQFF; DNA: TGTGCCAGCAGTTTAAACGCGGTAGGGGATGAGCAGTTCTTC
D: NA; J: TRBJ1-6; size: many; V: TRBV12-3/TRBV12-4; CDR3: CASSLAFGNSPLHF; DNA: TGTGCCAGCAGTTTAGCCTTCGGGAATTCACCCCTCCACTTT
D: TRBD2; J: TRBJ2-3; size: NA; V: TRBV24-1; CDR3: CATSGDSSGVHTDTQYF; DNA: TGTGCCACCAGTGGGGATTCTAGCGGGGTCCACACAGATACGCAGTATTTT
D: NA; J: TRBJ1-1; size: few; V: TRBV20-1; CDR3: CSARSRLRQSSTEAFF; DNA: TGCAGTGCTAGGTCGAGACTGAGACAGTCTAGCACTGAAGCTTTCTTT
D: NA; J: TRBJ2-1; size: few; V: TRBV12-3/TRBV12-4; CDR3: CASSARGGAVSYNEQFF; DNA: TGTGCCAGCAGTGCCCGTGGGGGGGCGGTTTCCTACAATGAGCAGTTCTTC
D: TRBD2; J: TRBJ2-3; size: NA; V: TRBV12-3/TRBV12-4; CDR3: CASSFAGGVGTDTQYF; DNA: TGTGCCAGCAGTTTTGCGGGGGGGGTTGGGACAGATACGCAGTATTTT
D: NA; J: TRBJ2-7; size: NA; V: TRBV5-1; CDR3: CASSLADLSYEQYF; DNA: TGCGCCAGCAGCTTGGCCGACTTATCCTACGAGCAGTACTTC
D: NA; J: TRBJ1-1; size: NA; V: TRBV12-3/TRBV12-4; CDR3: CASSAGWNTEAFF; DNA: TGTGCCAGCAGTGCGGGCTGGAACACTGAAGCTTTCTTT
D: TRBD2; J: TRBJ2-7; size: NA; V: TRBV10-3; CDR3: CAIRHSLAGGPSSYEQYF; DNA: TGTGCCATCAGACACTCTCTAGCGGGGGGCCCAAGTTCCTACGAGCAGTACTTC
D: TRBD1; J: TRBJ2-1; size: few; V: TRBV3-1; CDR3: CASSPGTGVNNEQFF; DNA: TGTGCCAGCAGCCCCGGGACAGGGGTGAATAATGAGCAGTTCTTC
D: NA; J: TRBJ1-5; size: NA; V: TRBV7-9; CDR3: CASGPAGANQPQHF; DNA: TGTGCCAGCGGACCCGCAGGGGCCAATCAGCCCCAGCATTTT
D: NA; J: TRBJ2-7; size: many; V: TRBV7-2; CDR3: CASSPLGGFPSLYEQYF; DNA: TGTGCCAGCAGCCCCTTGGGGGGCTTCCCTTCCTTGTACGAGCAGTACTTC
D: NA; J: TRBJ2-2; size: NA; V: TRBV12-3/TRBV12-4; CDR3: CASSLAQALTGELFF; DNA: TGTGCCAGCAGTTTAGCGCAGGCGTTAACCGGGGAGCTGTTTTTT
D: NA; J: TRBJ2-7; size: NA; V: TRBV5-6; CDR3: CASSLFQGGLDEQYF; DNA: TGTGCCAGCAGCTTGTTCCAGGGGGGACTGGACGAGCAGTACTTC
D: NA; J: TRBJ2-5; size: NA; V: TRBV5-5; CDR3: CASSYGGYQETQYF; DNA: TGTGCCAGCAGCTACGGCGGGTACCAAGAGACCCAGTACTTC
D: TRBD1; J: TRBJ2-3; size: few; V: TRBV2; CDR3: CASSAPTGVQDTQYF; DNA: TGTGCCAGCAGTGCCCCTACAGGGGTTCAAGATACGCAGTATTTT
D: NA; J: TRBJ2-7; size: NA; V: TRBV10-1; CDR3: CASSEDYSPYEQYF; DNA: TGCGCCAGCAGTGAGGATTACAGCCCCTACGAGCAGTACTTC
D: NA; J: TRBJ2-1; size: few; V: TRBV5-1; CDR3: CASSSPTGNSHEQFF; DNA: TGCGCCAGCAGCTCACCTACAGGGAATTCCCATGAGCAGTTCTTC
D: TRBD2; J: TRBJ2-1; size: NA; V: TRBV7-9; CDR3: CASSPRLAAHNEQFF; DNA: TGTGCCAGCAGCCCCCGACTAGCGGCTCACAATGAGCAGTTCTTC
D: NA; J: TRBJ2-5; size: NA; V: TRBV5-4; CDR3: CASSLGIDIAATQYF; DNA: TGTGCCAGCAGCTTGGGGATCGACATTGCCGCGACCCAGTACTTC
D: NA; J: TRBJ2-1; size: NA; V: TRBV12-3/TRBV12-4; CDR3: CASSPTGPVGGEQFF; DNA: TGTGCCAGCAGCCCCACTGGCCCGGTGGGCGGTGAGCAGTTCTTC